This T cell receptor (beta chain) was documented in a study of cytomegalovirus exposure and HLA in healthy donors. About the research overall: The 120 validation repertoires and the 666 first-cohort repertoires shared a platform, a later analysis reported. Study-level findings and limits: The investigators catalogued 150 to 200 TCR beta chains as cytomegalovirus-associated.

Profiled with immunoSEQ multiplex PCR; TCRdb holds only in-frame clones, not every one. Of about 130,000 clones listed, about 90% were seen once; the top ten hold approximately 1.5%. The germline V gene has CDR1 MNHEY and CDR2 SVGAGI. The CDR3 is 13 residues long. V was cut by 8 bases and J by 0 bases, with 8 bases left in between. In regard to this clone: The antigen remains undetermined.

This receptor was identified in a young man in good health and CMV-seronegative. Sequenced input: PBMCs. The rearrangement joins TRBV6-5 to TRBJ1-3; D is ambiguous. Here the CDR3 reads CASSGFSGNTIYF. The CDR3 coding sequence is TGTGCCAGCTCGGGGTTCTCTGGAAACACCATATATTTT.